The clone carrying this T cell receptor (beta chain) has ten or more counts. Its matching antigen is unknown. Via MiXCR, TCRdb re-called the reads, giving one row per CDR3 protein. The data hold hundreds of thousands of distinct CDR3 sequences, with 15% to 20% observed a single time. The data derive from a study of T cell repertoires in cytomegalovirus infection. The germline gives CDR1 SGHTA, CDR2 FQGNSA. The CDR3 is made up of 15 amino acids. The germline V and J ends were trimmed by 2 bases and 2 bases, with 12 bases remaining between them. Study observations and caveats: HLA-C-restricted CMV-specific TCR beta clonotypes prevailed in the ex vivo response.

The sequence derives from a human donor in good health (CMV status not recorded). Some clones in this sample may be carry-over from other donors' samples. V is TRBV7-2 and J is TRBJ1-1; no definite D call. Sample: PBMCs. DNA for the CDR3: TGTGCCAGCAGCTTACGCGGAGGGATTAACACTGAAGCTTTCTTT. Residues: CASSLRGGINTEAFF.